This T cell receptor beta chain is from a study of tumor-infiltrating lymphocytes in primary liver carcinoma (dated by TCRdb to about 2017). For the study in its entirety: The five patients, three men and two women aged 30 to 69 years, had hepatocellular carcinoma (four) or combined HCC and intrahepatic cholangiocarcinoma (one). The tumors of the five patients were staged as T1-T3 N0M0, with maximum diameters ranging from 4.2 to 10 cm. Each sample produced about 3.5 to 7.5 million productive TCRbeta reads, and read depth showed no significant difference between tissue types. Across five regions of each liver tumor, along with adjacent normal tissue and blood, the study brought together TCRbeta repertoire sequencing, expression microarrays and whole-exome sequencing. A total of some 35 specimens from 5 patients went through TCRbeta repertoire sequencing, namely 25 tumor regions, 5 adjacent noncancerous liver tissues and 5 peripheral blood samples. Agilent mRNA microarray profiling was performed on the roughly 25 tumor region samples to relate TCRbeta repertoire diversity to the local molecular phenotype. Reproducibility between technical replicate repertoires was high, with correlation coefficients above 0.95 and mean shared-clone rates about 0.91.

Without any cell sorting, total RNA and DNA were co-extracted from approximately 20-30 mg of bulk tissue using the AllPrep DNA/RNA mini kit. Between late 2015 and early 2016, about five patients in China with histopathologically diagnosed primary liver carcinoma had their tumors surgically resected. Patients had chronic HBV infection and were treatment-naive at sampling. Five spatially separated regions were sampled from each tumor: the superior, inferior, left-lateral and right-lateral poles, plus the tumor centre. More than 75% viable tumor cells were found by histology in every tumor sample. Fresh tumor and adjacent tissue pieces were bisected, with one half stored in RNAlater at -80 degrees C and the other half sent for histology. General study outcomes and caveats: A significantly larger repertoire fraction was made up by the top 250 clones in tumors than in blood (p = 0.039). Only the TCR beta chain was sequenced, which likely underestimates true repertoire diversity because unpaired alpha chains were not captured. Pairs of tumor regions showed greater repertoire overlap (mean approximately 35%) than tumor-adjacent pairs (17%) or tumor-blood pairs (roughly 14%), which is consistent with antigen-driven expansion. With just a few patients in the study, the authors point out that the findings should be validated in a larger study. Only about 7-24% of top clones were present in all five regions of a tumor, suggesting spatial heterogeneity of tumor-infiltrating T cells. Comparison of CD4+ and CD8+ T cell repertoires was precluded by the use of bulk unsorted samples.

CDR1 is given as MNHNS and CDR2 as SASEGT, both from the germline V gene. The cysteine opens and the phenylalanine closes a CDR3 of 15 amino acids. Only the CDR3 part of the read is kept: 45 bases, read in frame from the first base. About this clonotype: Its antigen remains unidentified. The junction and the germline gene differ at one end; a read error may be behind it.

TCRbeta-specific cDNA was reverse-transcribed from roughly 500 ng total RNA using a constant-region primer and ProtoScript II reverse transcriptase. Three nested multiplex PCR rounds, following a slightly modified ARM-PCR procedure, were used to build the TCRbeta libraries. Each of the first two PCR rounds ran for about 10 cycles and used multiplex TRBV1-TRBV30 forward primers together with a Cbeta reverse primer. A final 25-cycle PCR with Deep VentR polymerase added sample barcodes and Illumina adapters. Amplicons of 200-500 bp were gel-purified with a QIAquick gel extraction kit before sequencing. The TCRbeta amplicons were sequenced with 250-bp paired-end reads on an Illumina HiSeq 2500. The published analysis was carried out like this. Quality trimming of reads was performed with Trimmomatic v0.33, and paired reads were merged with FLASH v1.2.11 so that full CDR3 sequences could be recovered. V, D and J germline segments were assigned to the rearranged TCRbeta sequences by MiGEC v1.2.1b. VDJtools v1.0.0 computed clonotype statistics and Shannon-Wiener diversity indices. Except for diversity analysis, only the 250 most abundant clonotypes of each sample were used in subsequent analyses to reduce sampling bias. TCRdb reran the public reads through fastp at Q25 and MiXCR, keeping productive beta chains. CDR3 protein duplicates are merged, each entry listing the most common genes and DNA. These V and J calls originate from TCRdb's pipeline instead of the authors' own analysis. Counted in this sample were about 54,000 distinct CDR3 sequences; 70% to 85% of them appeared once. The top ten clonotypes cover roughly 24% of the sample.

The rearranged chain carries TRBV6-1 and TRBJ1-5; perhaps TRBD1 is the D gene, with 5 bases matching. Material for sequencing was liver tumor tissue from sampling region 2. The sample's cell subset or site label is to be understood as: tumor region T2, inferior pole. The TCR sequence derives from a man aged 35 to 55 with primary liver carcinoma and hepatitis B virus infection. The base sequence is TGTGCCAGCATTGAAAGTGGGACCTATAGTCAGCTCCAGCATTTT. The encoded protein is CASIESGTYSQLQHF.